Listed below are T cell receptor beta chains from one sample, sequenced in a study of cytomegalovirus exposure and HLA in healthy donors. Libraries were prepared by immunoSEQ multiplex PCR; TCRdb keeps only in-frame clonotypes and omits some of them. The data hold some 150,000 clones, with 73% observed a single time. Sequenced sample: PBMCs. These receptors came from a human donor in good health. CDR3s include the opening cysteine and the closing phenylalanine or tryptophan. Each record gives: CDR3 protein, CDR3 DNA, V gene, D gene, J gene, clone size. D genes are given only for firm matches. Expanded clones get a size class; other rows say once, few or many, or leave the size out.

CASSLSPGQNEKLFF TGTGCCAGCAGCTTATCTCCGGGACAGAATGAAAAACTGTTTTTT TRBV7-9 TRBD1 TRBJ1-4 NA
CASSPETGMDTQYF TGTGCCAGCAGCCCGGAGACAGGGATGGATACGCAGTATTTT TRBV7-9 TRBD1 TRBJ2-3 NA
CASSPGTSEQYF TGTGCCAGCAGCCCAGGAACAAGCGAGCAGTACTTC TRBV14 NA TRBJ2-7 NA
CASSQEGLAGPTDTQYF TGCGCCAGCAGCCAAGAGGGACTAGCGGGTCCCACAGATACGCAGTATTTT TRBV4-1 TRBD2 TRBJ2-3 NA
CAISAGQGANYGYTF TGTGCCATCAGTGCGGGACAGGGAGCTAACTATGGCTACACCTTC TRBV10-3 TRBD1 TRBJ1-2 NA
CATSRSIGELFF TGTGCCACCAGCAGATCCATCGGGGAGCTGTTTTTT TRBV15 NA TRBJ2-2 NA
CASSVGFNEQFF TGTGCCAGCAGTGTCGGGTTCAATGAGCAGTTCTTC TRBV2 NA TRBJ2-1 few
CATSRAAGVNTGELFF TGTGCCACCAGCAGAGCAGCGGGAGTTAACACCGGGGAGCTGTTTTTT TRBV15 TRBD2 TRBJ2-2 NA
CASSNRDITYEQYF TGTGCCAGCAGCAACCGGGACATAACCTACGAGCAGTACTTC TRBV4-2 NA TRBJ2-7 NA
CESWASGVTGQYF TGTGAAAGCTGGGCTAGCGGGGTTACAGGGCAGTACTTC TRBV2 TRBD2 TRBJ2-7 NA
CASKRGAYNEQFF TGTGCCTCCAAGCGGGGGGCCTACAATGAGCAGTTCTTC TRBV5-8 TRBD2 TRBJ2-1 NA
CASSMQGNQPQHF TGTGCCAGTAGTATGCAGGGGAATCAGCCCCAGCATTTT TRBV19 NA TRBJ1-5 NA
CSVSTGSAEAFF TGCAGCGTTAGTACAGGGAGCGCTGAAGCTTTCTTT TRBV29-1 NA TRBJ1-1 NA
CASSERRGEVGYTF TGTGCCAGCAGTGAAAGAAGAGGGGAGGTTGGCTACACCTTC TRBV2 NA TRBJ1-2 NA
CASSQQDPGTTTTGELFF TGCGCCAGCAGCCAACAGGACCCGGGGACTACCACGACCGGGGAGCTGTTTTTT TRBV4-1 TRBD2 TRBJ2-2 NA
CASVRQGNEKLFF TGTGCCAGCGTCAGACAGGGGAATGAAAAACTGTTTTTT TRBV6-5 TRBD1 TRBJ1-4 few
CASSVHFSGANVLTF TGTGCCAGCAGCGTACATTTTTCTGGGGCCAACGTCCTGACTTTC TRBV9 NA TRBJ2-6 few
CASSSPIRGTLNQPQHF TGTGCCAGCAGTTCCCCAATACGAGGAACCCTCAATCAGCCCCAGCATTTT TRBV27 NA TRBJ1-5 NA
CASSRAGVPYEQYF TGTGCCAGTAGCAGAGCGGGAGTTCCCTACGAGCAGTACTTC TRBV19 TRBD2 TRBJ2-7 NA
CASSISSVNTEAFF TGTGCCAGTAGTATTTCGAGTGTGAACACTGAAGCTTTCTTT TRBV19 NA TRBJ1-1 NA
CASSLRSGEVLSTGELFF TGTGCCAGCAGTTTACGGAGTGGGGAGGTTTTATCCACCGGGGAGCTGTTTTTT TRBV27 NA TRBJ2-2 NA
CASSLDFVGESDTDTQYF TGTGCCAGCAGCTTGGACTTCGTGGGCGAATCTGACACAGATACGCAGTATTTT TRBV5-8 NA TRBJ2-3 NA
CASSVIIPPGSPNSPLHF TGTGCCAGCAGTGTAATTATACCCCCCGGGAGCCCAAATTCACCCCTCCACTTT TRBV28 NA TRBJ1-6 NA
CASSIQGNTEAFF TGTGCCAGCAGCATACAGGGGAACACTGAAGCTTTCTTT TRBV6-5 NA TRBJ1-1 NA
CASSELAGDGTGELFF TGTGCCAGCAGTGAACTAGCGGGAGATGGTACCGGGGAGCTGTTTTTT TRBV6-1 TRBD2 TRBJ2-2 few
CASSEAPLMGDYEQYF TGTGCCAGCAGTGAAGCGCCCTTAATGGGCGACTACGAGCAGTACTTC TRBV2 NA TRBJ2-7 once
CASSSGLSNYEQYF TGTGCCAGCAGCTCGGGACTTAGTAACTACGAGCAGTACTTC TRBV7-3 NA TRBJ2-7 NA
CASSQPGLAGGYNTGELFF TGCGCCAGCAGCCAGCCCGGACTAGCGGGAGGGTACAACACCGGGGAGCTGTTTTTT TRBV4-1 TRBD2 TRBJ2-2 NA
CASSYQGAYGYTF TGTGCCAGCAGTTATCAGGGGGCCTATGGCTACACCTTC TRBV27 TRBD1 TRBJ1-2 NA
CASSVEGTDTQYF TGTGCCAGCAGCGTAGAGGGGACAGATACGCAGTATTTT TRBV9 NA TRBJ2-3 few
CASSYSGPTYEQYF TGTGCCAGCAGTTACAGCGGACCGACCTACGAGCAGTACTTC TRBV6-6 NA TRBJ2-7 NA
CASSFGSSRGYEQYF TGTGCCAGCAGCTTCGGCTCTAGCAGGGGCTACGAGCAGTACTTC TRBV7-9 NA TRBJ2-7 NA
CASSISTGYSNQPQHF TGTGCCAGTAGTATATCGACAGGGTATAGCAATCAGCCCCAGCATTTT TRBV19 TRBD1 TRBJ1-5 NA
CASSLTSGVFEQYF TGTGCCAGCAGCTTAACTAGCGGGGTTTTCGAGCAGTACTTC TRBV7-9 TRBD2 TRBJ2-7 NA
CASAPGGVSYEQYF TGTGCTAGTGCCCCGGGGGGGGTTTCCTACGAGCAGTACTTC TRBV12-5 TRBD2 TRBJ2-7 NA
CASSLGLARSTQYF TGTGCCAGCAGCTTGGGACTAGCGCGCTCAACGCAGTATTTT TRBV5-4 TRBD2 TRBJ2-3 NA
CASGHYYEQYF TGTGCCAGCGGACACTACTACGAGCAGTACTTC TRBV6-5 NA TRBJ2-7 NA
CASSIEGGASGYTF TGTGCCAGTAGTATCGAAGGGGGCGCCTCTGGCTACACCTTC TRBV19 TRBD1 TRBJ1-2 once
CASSFSPTVFWYF TGTGCCAGCAGCTTTAGCCCGACAGTTTTTTGGTACTTC TRBV5-6 NA TRBJ2-7 NA
CASSRQDSWITEAFF TGTGCCAGCAGCCGTCAGGACAGTTGGATCACTGAAGCTTTCTTT TRBV5-6 NA TRBJ1-1 NA